This TCR beta chain emerged from a study of blood T cell repertoires in COVID-19. Authors' analysis steps: Reference gene primer amplification gave nucleated cell count estimates. Measured with immunoSEQ multiplex PCR; TCRdb has only the in-frame clones, and not every one. That table is the source of V, J and clone size, and D and trimming were worked out from the DNA. Seen here are fewer than 100,000 clones, approximately 85% observed once, and the top ten hold less than 45%. In its sample, this clone was seen once. With 2 bases clipped from V and 4 bases from J, the junction kept 7 bases outside the gene matches. Germline V CDR1 and CDR2: KGHDR, SFDVKD. The CDR3 is made up of 16 amino acids.

The source is a human donor in a cohort sampled during active COVID-19. The chain has TRBV24-1 and TRBJ2-3; TRBD2 aligns across 8 bases. Sequencing was carried out using peripheral blood. CDR3 in DNA: TGTGCCACCAGTGATTCTTCCGGGACTAGGTCAGATACGCAGTATTTT. Its translation: CATSDSSGTRSDTQYF.